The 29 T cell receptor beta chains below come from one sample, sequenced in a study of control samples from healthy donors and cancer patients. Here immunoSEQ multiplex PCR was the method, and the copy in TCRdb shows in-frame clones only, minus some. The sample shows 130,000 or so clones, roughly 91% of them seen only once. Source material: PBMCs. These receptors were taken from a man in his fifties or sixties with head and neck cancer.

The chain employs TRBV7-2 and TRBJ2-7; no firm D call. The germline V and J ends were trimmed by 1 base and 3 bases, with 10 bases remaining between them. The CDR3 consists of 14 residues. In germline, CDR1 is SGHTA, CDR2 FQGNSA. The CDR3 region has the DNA TGTGCCAGCAGCTTAGTAGACTCCTTCTACGAGCAGTACTTC. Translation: CASSLVDSFYEQYF.

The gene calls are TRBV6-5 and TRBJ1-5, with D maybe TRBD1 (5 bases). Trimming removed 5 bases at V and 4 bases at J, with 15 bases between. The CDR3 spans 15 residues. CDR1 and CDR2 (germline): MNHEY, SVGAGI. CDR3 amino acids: CASSTDSKRNQPQHF. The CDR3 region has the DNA TGTGCCAGCAGTACTGACAGCAAGAGAAATCAGCCCCAGCATTTT.

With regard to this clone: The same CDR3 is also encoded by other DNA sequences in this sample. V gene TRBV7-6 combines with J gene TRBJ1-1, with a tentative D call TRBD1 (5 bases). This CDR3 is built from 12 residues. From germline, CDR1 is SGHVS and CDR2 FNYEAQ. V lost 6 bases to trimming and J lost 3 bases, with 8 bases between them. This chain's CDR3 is CASSPGYTEAFF. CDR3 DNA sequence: TGTGCCAGCAGTCCAGGGTACACTGAAGCTTTCTTT.

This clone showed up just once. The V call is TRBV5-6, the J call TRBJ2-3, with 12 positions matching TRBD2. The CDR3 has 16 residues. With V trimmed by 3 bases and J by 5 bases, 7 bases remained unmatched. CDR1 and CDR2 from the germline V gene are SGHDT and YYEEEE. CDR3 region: CASSSSSGGAGDTQYF. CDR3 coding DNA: TGTGCCAGCAGCTCATCTAGCGGGGGGGCAGGAGATACGCAGTATTTT.

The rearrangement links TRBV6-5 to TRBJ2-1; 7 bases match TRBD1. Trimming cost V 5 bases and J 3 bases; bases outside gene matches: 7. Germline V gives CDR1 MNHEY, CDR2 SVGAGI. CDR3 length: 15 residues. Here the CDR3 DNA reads TGTGCCAGCAGTCCCGGGACAGCCTACTACAATGAGCAGTTCTTC. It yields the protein CASSPGTAYYNEQFF.

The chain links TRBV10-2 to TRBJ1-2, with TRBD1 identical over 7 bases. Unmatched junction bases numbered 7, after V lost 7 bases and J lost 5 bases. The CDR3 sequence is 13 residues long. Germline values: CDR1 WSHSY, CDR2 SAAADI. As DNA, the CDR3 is TGCGCCAGCAATCTCGACAGGGAATATGGCTACACCTTC. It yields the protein CASNLDREYGYTF.

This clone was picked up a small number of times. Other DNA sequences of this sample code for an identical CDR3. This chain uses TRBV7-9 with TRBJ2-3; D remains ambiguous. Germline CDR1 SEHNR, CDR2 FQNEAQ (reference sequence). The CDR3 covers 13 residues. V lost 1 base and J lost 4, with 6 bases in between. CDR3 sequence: CASSLEGSDTQYF. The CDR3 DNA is TGTGCCAGCAGCTTAGAAGGCTCAGATACGCAGTATTTT.

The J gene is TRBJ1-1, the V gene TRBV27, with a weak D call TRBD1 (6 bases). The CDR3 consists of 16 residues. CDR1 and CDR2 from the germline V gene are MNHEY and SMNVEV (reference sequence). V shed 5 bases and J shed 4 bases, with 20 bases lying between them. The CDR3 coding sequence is TGTGCCAGCAGTAAAATCCGAGGGGGGCGGACCACTGAAGCTTTCTTT. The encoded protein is CASSKIRGGRTTEAFF.

The CDR3 DNA is TGTGCCATCAGGGGTAGCTCCTACAATGAGCAGTTCTTC. Translation: CAIRGSSYNEQFF. The V and J genes are TRBV10-3 and TRBJ2-1, with unresolved D. CDR1 ENHRY and CDR2 SYGVKD come from the germline V gene. Between the trimmed V and J ends, which lost 6 bases and 0 bases, there was a span of 6 bases. This CDR3 is built from 13 residues.

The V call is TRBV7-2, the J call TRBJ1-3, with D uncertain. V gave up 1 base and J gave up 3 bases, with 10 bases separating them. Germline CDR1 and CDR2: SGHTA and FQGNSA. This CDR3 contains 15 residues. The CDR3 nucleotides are TGTGCCAGCAGCTTAGACAGATTCAGTGGAAACACCATATATTTT. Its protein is CASSLDRFSGNTIYF.

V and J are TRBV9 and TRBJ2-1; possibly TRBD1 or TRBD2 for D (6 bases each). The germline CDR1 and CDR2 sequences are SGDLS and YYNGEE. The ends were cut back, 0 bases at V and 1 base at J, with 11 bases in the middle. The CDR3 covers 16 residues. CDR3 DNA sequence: TGTGCCAGCAGCGTAGCGGGGGCCGCTTCCTACAATGAGCAGTTCTTC. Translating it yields CASSVAGAASYNEQFF.

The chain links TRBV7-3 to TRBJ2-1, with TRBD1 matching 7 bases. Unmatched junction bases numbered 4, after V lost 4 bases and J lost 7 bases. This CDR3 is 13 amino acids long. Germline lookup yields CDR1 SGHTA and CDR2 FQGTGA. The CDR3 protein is CASSYGQANEQFF. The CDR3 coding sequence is TGTGCCAGCAGCTATGGACAGGCTAATGAGCAGTTCTTC.

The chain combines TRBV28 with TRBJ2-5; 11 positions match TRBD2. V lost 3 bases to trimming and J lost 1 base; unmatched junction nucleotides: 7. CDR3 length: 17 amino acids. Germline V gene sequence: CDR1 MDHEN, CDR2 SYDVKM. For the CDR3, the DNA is TGTGCCAGCAGTTTTCTAGCGGGAGGCCCCTCCCAAGAGACCCAGTACTTC. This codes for CASSFLAGGPSQETQYF.

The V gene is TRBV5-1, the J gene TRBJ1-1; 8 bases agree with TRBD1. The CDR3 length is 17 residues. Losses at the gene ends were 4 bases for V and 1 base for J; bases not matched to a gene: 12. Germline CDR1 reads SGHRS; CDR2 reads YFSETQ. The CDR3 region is CASSPRMQTGANTEAFF. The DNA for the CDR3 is TGCGCCAGCAGCCCCAGAATGCAGACAGGGGCGAACACTGAAGCTTTCTTT.

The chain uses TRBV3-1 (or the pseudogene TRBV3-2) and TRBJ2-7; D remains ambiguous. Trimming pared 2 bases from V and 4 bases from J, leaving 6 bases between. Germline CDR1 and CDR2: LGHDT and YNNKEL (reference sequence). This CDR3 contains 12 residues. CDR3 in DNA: TGTGCCAGCAGCCAACAGTTTTACGAGCAGTACTTC. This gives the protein CASSQQFYEQYF.

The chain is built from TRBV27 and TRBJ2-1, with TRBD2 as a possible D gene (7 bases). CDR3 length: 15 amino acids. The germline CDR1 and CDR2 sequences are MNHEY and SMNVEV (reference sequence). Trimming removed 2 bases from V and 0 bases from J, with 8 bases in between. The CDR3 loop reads CASSLRGASYNEQFF. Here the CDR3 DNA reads TGTGCCAGCAGTTTACGGGGGGCCTCCTACAATGAGCAGTTCTTC.

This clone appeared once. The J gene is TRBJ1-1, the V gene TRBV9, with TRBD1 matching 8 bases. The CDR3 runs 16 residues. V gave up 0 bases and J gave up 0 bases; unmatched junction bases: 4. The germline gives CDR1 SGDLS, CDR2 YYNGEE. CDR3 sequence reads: CASSVGTGYVNTEAFF. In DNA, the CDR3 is TGTGCCAGCAGCGTAGGGACAGGGTACGTGAACACTGAAGCTTTCTTT.

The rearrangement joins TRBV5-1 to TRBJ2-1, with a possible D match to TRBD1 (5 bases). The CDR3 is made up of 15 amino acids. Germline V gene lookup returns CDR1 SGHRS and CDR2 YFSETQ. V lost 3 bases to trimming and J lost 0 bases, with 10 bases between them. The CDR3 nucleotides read TGCGCCAGCAGCTATGACAGAGCCTCCTACAATGAGCAGTTCTTC. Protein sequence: CASSYDRASYNEQFF.

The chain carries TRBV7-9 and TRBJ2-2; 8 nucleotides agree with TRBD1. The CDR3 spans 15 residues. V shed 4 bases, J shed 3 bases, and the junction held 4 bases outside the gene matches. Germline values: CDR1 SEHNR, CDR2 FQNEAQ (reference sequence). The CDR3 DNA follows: TGTGCCAGCAGCTCACAGGGGGTGGACACCGGGGAGCTGTTTTTT. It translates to CASSSQGVDTGELFF.

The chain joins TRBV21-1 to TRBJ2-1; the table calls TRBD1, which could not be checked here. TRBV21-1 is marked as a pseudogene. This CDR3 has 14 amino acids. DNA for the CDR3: TGTGCCAGCAGCACGGACAGGGAGTACAATGAGCAGTTCTTC. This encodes CASSTDREYNEQFF.

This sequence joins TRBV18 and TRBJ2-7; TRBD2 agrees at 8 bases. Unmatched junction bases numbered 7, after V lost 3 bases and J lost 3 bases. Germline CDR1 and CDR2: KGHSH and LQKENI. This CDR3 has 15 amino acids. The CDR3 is CASSPGGGLSYEQYF. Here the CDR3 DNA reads TGTGCCAGCTCACCCGGGGGGGGATTGAGCTACGAGCAGTACTTC. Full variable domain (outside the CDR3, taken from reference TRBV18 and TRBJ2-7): NAGVMQNPRHLVRRRGQEARLRCSPMKGHSHVYWYRQLPEEGLKFMVYLQKENIIDESGMPKERFSAEFPKEGPSILRIQQVVRGDSAAYFCASSPGGGLSYEQYFGPGTRLTVT.

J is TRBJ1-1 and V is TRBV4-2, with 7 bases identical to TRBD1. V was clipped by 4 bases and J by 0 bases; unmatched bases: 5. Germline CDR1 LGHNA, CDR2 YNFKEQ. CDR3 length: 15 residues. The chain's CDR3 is CASSLVGQMNTEAFF. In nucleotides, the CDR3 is TGTGCCAGCAGCCTCGTGGGACAGATGAACACTGAAGCTTTCTTT.

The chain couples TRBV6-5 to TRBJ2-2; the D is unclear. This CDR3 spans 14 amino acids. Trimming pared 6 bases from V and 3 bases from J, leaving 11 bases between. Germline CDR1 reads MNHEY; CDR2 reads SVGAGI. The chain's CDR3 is CASRNSRDTGELFF. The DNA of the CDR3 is TGTGCCAGCAGGAACTCTCGGGACACCGGGGAGCTGTTTTTT.

This CDR3 is CASRLAGGARNGYTF. The CDR3 region has the DNA TGTGCCAGCCGCCTCGCGGGGGGGGCGCGGAATGGCTACACCTTC. This chain links TRBV7-9 with TRBJ1-2, with D tentatively TRBD1 (6 bases). V shed 8 bases and J shed 6 bases, with 22 bases lying between them. This CDR3 spans 15 amino acids. Germline V CDR1 and CDR2: SEHNR, FQNEAQ (reference sequence).

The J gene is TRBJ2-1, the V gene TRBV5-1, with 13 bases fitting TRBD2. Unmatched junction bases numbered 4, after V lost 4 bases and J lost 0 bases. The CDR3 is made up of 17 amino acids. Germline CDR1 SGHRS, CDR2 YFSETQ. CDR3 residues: CASSPWTSGGSYNEQFF. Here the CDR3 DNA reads TGCGCCAGCAGCCCTTGGACTAGCGGGGGCTCCTACAATGAGCAGTTCTTC.

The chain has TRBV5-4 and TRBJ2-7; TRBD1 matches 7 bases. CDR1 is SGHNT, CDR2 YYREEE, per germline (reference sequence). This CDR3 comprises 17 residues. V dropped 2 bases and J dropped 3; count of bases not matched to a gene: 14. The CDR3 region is CASSFLVGTENFYEQYF. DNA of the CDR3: TGTGCCAGCAGCTTTTTGGTCGGGACAGAGAATTTCTACGAGCAGTACTTC.

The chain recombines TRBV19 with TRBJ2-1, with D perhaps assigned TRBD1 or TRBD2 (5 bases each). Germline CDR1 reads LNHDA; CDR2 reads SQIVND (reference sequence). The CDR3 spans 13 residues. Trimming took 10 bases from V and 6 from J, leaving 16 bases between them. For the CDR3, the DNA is TGTGCCACTTGGGGACCTCGAGGCAATGAGCAGTTCTTC. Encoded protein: CATWGPRGNEQFF.

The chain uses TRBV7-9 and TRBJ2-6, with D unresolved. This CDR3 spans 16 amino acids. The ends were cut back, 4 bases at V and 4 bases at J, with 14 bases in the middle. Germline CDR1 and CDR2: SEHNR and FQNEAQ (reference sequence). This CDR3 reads CASSSTKWSGANVLTF. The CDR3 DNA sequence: TGTGCCAGCAGCTCAACGAAGTGGTCCGGGGCCAACGTCCTGACTTTC.

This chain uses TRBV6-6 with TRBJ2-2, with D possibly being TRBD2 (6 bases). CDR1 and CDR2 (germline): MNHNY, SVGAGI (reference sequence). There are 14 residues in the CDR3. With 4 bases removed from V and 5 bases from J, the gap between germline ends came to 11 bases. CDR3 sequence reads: CASSSAGPTGELFF. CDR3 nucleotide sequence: TGTGCCAGCAGTTCGGCGGGGCCTACCGGGGAGCTGTTTTTT.